This is a list of T cell receptor beta chains from one sample in a study. Each CDR3 protein is one row after TCRdb ran MiXCR on the 5' RACE reads. The table lists 4,000 to 5,000 distinct CDR3 sequences, approximately 70% of them singletons. The sample was Tregs sorted from blood. These receptor sequences come from a female donor with breast cancer. Both conserved end residues are part of each CDR3. D genes are given only for firm matches. Clone size is not always given. Where it is, it says once, few, many or a class for expanded clones.

cdr3_nt,cdr3_aa,d_call,j_call,clone_size,v_call
TGCGCCAGCAGTCTTCTAGGAGATACGCAGTATTTT,CASSLLGDTQYF,-,TRBJ2-3,once,TRBV5-1
TGTGCCACCAGCAGAACCGCGGGGGAGACCCAGTACTTC,CATSRTAGETQYF,-,TRBJ2-5,few,TRBV15
TGTGCCAGCAGTGGTAATCATTACAGGCAGGACGGTTACACCTTC,CASSGNHYRQDGYTF,-,TRBJ1-2,once,TRBV6-1
TGCGCCAGCAGCCAAAGAACCACGGGACTCAGCACAGATACGCAGTATTTT,CASSQRTTGLSTDTQYF,-,TRBJ2-3,-,TRBV4-1
TGTGCCAGCAGTTACTCGAACAGCGGGCAGCCCCAGCATTTT,CASSYSNSGQPQHF,-,TRBJ1-5,-,TRBV6-5
TGTGCCAGCACCTCGGGGGGGCCGACCGGGGAGCTGTTTTTT,CASTSGGPTGELFF,TRBD2,TRBJ2-2,-,TRBV12-3/TRBV12-4
TGTGCCAGCAGTTCAGGGCCAGGGTCGGCCGGGGAGCTGTTTTTT,CASSSGPGSAGELFF,-,TRBJ2-2,few,TRBV7-6
TGTGCCAGCAGTGAATCAAACAATCAGCCCCAGCATTTT,CASSESNNQPQHF,-,TRBJ1-5,-,TRBV6-1
TGTGCCAGCAGTAGGGACAGGTTAAGCAATCAGCCCCAGCATTTT,CASSRDRLSNQPQHF,TRBD1,TRBJ1-5,-,TRBV12-3/TRBV12-4
TGCGCCAGCAGTCAATCGGTCGGGTGTCTGAGTAGCTCCTACAATGAGCAGTTCTTC,CASSQSVGCLSSSYNEQFF,-,TRBJ2-1,-,TRBV23-1
TGTGCCAGCAGCAATTCCTCCGGGACAGTCAACTATGGCTACACCTTC,CASSNSSGTVNYGYTF,TRBD1,TRBJ1-2,-,TRBV12-3/TRBV12-4
TGTGCCAGCAGCCTCGGGACTAGTCCCACAGATACGCAGTATTTT,CASSLGTSPTDTQYF,TRBD2,TRBJ2-3,few,TRBV9
TGCAGTGCTAGAGGTGAGGGTTACGAGCAGTACTTC,CSARGEGYEQYF,-,TRBJ2-7,-,TRBV20-1
TGTGCCAGCGGCCCAACCGAGCGGGAATACAATGAGCAGTTCTTC,CASGPTEREYNEQFF,TRBD2,TRBJ2-1,-,TRBV7-2
TGTGCCAGCTCGATGGACGGGGATAATTCACCCCTCCACTTT,CASSMDGDNSPLHF,-,TRBJ1-6,once,TRBV6-5
TGCGCCAGCAGTGATGTGGTAGCGGACCCCACCGGGGAGCTGTTTTTT,CASSDVVADPTGELFF,-,TRBJ2-2,-,TRBV10-2
TGTGCCAGCAGCTTATTAGGGCGGGGGGGTTCCCCTTACAATGAGCAGTTCTTC,CASSLLGRGGSPYNEQFF,TRBD2,TRBJ2-1,-,TRBV7-8
TGCAGTGCTATTAGTTGGGGTGGAGATACGCAGTATTTT,CSAISWGGDTQYF,-,TRBJ2-3,-,TRBV20-1
TGTGCCAGCGGGGGGGCCGGCAATCAGCCCCAGCATTTT,CASGGAGNQPQHF,-,TRBJ1-5,-,TRBV7-8
TGTGCCAGCAGTTCTGGGACTAGCAATCAGCCCCAGCATTTT,CASSSGTSNQPQHF,-,TRBJ1-5,-,TRBV6-5